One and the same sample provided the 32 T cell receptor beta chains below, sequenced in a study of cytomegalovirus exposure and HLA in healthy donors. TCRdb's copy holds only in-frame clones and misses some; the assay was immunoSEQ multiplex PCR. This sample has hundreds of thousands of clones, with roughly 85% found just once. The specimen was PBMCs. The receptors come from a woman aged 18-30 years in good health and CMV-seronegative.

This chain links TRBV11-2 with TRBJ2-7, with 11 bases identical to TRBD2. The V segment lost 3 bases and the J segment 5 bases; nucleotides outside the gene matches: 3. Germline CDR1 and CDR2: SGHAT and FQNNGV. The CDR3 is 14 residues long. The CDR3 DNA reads TGTGCCAGCAGCTTGACTAGCGGGAACGACGAGCAGTACTTC. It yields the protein CASSLTSGNDEQYF.

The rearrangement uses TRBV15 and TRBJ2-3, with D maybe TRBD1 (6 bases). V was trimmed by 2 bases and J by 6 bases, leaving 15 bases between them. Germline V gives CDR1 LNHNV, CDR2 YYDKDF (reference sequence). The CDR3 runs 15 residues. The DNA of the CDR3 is TGTGCCACCAGCAGAAATCCCCAGGGGATGGATACGCAGTATTTT. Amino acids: CATSRNPQGMDTQYF.

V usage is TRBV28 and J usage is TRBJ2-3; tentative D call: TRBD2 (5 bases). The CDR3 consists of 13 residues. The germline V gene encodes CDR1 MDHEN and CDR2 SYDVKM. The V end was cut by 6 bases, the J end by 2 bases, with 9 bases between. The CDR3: CASSDYNTDTQYF. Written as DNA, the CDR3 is TGTGCCAGCAGCGACTACAACACAGATACGCAGTATTTT. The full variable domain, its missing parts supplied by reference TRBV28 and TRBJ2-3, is DVKVTQSSRYLVKRTGEKVFLECVQDMDHENMFWYRQDPGLGLRLIYFSYDVKMKEKGDIPEGYSVSREKKERFSLILESASTNQTSMYLCASSDYNTDTQYFGPGTRLTVL.

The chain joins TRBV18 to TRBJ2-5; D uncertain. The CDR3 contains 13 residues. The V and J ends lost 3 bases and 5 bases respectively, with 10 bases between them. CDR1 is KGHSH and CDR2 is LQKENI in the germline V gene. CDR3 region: CASSPDSGETQYF. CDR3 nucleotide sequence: TGTGCCAGCTCACCCGACTCCGGGGAGACCCAGTACTTC.

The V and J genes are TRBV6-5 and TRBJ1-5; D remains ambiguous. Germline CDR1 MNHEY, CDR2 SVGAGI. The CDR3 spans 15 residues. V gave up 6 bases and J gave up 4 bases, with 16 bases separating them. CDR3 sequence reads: CASRPSRPGNQPQHF. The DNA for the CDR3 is TGTGCCAGCAGGCCTTCGAGGCCGGGGAATCAGCCCCAGCATTTT.

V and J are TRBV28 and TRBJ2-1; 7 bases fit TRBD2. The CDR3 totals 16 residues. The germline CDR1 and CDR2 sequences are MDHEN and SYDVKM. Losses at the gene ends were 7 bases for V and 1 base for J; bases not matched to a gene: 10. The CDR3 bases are TGTGCCAGCACGGGGTCCAGCGGGGCTTCCTACAATGAGCAGTTCTTC. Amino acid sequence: CASTGSSGASYNEQFF.

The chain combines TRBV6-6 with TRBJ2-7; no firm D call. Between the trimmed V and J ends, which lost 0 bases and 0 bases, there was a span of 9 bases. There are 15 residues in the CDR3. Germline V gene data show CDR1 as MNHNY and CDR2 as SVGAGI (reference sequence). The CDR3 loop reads CASSYSSPSSYEQYF. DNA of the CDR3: TGTGCCAGCAGTTACTCGAGTCCGAGCTCCTACGAGCAGTACTTC.

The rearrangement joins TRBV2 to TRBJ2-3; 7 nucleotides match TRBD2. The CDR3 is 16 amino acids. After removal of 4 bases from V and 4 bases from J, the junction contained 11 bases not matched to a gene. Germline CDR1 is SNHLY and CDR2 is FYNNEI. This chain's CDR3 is CASSAPRDYGPDTQYF. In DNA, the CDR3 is TGTGCCAGCAGTGCTCCCCGGGACTACGGACCAGATACGCAGTATTTT.

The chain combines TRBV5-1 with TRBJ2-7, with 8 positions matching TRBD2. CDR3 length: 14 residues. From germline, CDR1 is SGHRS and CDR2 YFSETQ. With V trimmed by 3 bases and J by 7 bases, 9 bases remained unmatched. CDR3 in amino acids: CASSYASGPVEQYF. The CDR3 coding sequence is TGCGCCAGCAGCTATGCTAGCGGGCCGGTAGAGCAGTACTTC. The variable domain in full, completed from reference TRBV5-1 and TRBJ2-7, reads KAGVTQTPRYLIKTRGQQVTLSCSPISGHRSVSWYQQTPGQGLQFLFEYFSETQRNKGNFPGRFSGRQFSNSRSEMNVSTLELGDSALYLCASSYASGPVEQYFGPGTRLTVT.

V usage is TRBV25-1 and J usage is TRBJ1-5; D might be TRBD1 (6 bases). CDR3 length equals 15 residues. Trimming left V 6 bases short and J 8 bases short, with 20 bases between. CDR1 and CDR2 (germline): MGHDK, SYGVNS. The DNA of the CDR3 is TGTGCCAGCAGCAAACGGGGGGCAGGGACGGAGCCCCAGCATTTT. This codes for CASSKRGAGTEPQHF.

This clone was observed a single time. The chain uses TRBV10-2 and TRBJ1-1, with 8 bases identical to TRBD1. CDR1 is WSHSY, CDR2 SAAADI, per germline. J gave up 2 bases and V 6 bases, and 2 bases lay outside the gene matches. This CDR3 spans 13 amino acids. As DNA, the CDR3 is TGCGCCAGCAGGACAGGGGTCAACACTGAAGCTTTCTTT. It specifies CASRTGVNTEAFF.

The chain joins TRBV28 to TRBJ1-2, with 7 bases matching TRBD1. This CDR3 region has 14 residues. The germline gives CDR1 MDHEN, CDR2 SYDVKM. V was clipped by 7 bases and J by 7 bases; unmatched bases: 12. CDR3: CASTLGGVPRGYTF. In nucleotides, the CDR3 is TGTGCCAGCACCTTAGGGGGCGTCCCACGTGGCTACACCTTC.

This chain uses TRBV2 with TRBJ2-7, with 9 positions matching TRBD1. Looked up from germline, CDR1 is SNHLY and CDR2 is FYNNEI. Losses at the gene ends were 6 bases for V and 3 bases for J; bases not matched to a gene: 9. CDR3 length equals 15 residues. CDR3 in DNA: TGTGCCAGCAGGTCTCCACAGGGGGCAAGCTACGAGCAGTACTTC. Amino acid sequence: CASRSPQGASYEQYF.

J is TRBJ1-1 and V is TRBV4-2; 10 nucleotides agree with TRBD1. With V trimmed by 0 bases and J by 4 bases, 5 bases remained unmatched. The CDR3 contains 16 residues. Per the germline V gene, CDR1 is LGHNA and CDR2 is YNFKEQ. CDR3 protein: CASSQEGQGFGTEAFF. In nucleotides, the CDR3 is TGTGCCAGCAGCCAAGAGGGACAGGGGTTCGGCACTGAAGCTTTCTTT.

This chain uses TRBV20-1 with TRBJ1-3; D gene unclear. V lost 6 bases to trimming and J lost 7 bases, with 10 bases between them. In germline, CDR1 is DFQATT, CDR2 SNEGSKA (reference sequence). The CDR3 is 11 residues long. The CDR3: CSAGPGNTIYF. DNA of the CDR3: TGCAGTGCAGGCCCCGGGAACACCATATATTTT.

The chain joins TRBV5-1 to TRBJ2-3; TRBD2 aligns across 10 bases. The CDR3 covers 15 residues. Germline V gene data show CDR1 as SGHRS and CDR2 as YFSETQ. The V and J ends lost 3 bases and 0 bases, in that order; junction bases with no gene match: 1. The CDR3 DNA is TGCGCCAGCAGCTGGACTAGCGGTAGCACAGATACGCAGTATTTT. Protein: CASSWTSGSTDTQYF.

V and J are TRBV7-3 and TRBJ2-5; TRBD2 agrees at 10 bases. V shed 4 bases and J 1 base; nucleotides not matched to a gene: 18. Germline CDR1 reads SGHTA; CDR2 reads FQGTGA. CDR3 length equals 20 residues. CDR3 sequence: CASSSSVGVGLAATQETQYF. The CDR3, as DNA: TGTGCCAGCAGCTCCTCCGTGGGGGTCGGACTAGCGGCTACCCAAGAGACCCAGTACTTC.

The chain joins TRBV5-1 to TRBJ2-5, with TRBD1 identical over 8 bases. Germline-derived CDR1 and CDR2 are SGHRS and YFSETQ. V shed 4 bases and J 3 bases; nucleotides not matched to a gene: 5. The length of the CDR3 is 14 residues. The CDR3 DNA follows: TGCGCCAGCAGCCTAGGACAGGGAAAAGAGACCCAGTACTTC. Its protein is CASSLGQGKETQYF.

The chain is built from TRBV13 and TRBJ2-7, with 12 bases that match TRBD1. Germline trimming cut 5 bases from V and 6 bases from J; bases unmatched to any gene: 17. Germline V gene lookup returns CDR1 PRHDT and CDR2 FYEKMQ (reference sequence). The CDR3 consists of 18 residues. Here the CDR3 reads CASSVWVGTGGEMGEQYF. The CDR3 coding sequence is TGTGCCAGCAGCGTATGGGTAGGGACAGGGGGCGAAATGGGCGAGCAGTACTTC.

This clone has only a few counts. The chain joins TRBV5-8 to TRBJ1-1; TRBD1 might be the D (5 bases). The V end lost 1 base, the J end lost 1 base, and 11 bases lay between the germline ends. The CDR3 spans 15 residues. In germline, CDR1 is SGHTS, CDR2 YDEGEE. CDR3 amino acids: CASSLYQGTNTEAFF. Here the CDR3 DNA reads TGTGCCAGCAGCTTGTATCAGGGAACGAACACTGAAGCTTTCTTT.

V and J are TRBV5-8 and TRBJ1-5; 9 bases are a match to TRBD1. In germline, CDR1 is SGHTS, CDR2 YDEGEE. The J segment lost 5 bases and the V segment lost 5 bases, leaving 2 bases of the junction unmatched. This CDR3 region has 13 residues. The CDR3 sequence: CASSRDRDQPQHF. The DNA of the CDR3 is TGTGCCAGCAGTCGGGACAGGGATCAGCCCCAGCATTTT.

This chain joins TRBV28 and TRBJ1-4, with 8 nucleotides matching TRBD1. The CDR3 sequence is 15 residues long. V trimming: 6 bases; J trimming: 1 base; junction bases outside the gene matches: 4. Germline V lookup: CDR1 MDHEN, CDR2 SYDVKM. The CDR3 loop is CASRTGGGTNEKLFF. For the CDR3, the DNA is TGTGCCAGCAGAACAGGGGGAGGAACTAATGAAAAACTGTTTTTT.

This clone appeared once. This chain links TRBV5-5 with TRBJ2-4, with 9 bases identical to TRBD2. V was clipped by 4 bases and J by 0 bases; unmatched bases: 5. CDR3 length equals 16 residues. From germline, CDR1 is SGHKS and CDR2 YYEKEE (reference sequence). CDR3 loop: CASSLIAGVAKNIQYF. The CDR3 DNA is TGTGCCAGCAGCCTTATAGCGGGGGTAGCCAAAAACATTCAGTACTTC.

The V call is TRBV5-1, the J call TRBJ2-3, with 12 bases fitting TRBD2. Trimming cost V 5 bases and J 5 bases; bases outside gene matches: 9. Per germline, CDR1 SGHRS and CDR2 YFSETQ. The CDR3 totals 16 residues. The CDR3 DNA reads TGCGCCAGCAGAAAGACTAGCGGGAGCGGGGTAGATACGCAGTATTTT. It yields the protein CASRKTSGSGVDTQYF.

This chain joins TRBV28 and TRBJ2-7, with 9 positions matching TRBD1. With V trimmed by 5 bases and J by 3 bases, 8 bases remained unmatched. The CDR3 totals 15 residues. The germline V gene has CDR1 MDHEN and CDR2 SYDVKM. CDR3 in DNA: TGTGCCAGCAGTCTGGGACAGGGCTGGGACTACGAGCAGTACTTC. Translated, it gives CASSLGQGWDYEQYF.

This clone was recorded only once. In nucleotides, the CDR3 is TGTGCCAGTACCAAAGCGGGGTCATGGTACTTC. Protein product: CASTKAGSWYF. The V call is TRBV19, the J call TRBJ2-7; 7 bases align to TRBD2. CDR1 is LNHDA, CDR2 SQIVND, per germline (reference sequence). The CDR3 has 11 residues. Trimming cost V 7 bases and J 12 bases; bases outside gene matches: 9.

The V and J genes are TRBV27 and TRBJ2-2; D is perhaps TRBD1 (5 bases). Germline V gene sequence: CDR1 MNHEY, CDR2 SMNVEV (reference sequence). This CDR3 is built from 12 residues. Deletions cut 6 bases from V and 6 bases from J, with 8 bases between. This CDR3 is CASSRVAGELFF. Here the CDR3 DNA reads TGTGCCAGCAGCAGGGTAGCCGGGGAGCTGTTTTTT.

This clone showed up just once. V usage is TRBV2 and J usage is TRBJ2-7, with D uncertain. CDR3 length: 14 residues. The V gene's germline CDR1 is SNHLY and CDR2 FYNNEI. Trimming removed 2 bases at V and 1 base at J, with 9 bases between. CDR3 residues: CASSESVNSYEQYF. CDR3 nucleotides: TGTGCCAGCAGTGAATCGGTAAATTCCTACGAGCAGTACTTC.

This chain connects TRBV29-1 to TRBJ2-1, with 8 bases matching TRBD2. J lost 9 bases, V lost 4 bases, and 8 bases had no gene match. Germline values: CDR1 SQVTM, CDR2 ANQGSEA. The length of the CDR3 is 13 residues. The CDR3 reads CSVVGGAGGEQFF. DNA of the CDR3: TGCAGCGTTGTCGGAGGGGCGGGAGGTGAGCAGTTCTTC.

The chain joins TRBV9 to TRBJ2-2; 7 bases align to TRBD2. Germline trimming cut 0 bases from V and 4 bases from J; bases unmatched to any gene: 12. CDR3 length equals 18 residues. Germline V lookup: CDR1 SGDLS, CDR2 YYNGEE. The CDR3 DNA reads TGTGCCAGCAGCGTAGGTCCCCCCCGAGCTAGCGGCACCGGGGAGCTGTTTTTT. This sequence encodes CASSVGPPRASGTGELFF.

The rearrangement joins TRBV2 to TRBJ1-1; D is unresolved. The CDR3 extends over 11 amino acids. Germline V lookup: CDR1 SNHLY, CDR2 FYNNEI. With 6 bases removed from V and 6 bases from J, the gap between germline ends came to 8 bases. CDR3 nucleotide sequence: TGTGCCAGCAGAACAGTGGCTGAAGCTTTCTTT. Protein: CASRTVAEAFF.

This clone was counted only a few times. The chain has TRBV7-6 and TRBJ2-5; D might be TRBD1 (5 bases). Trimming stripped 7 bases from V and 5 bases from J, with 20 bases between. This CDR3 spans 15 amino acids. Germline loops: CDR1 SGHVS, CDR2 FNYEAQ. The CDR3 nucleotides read TGTGCCAGCACCCTAGGGGCAGGGAATAAGGAGACCCAGTACTTC. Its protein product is CASTLGAGNKETQYF.